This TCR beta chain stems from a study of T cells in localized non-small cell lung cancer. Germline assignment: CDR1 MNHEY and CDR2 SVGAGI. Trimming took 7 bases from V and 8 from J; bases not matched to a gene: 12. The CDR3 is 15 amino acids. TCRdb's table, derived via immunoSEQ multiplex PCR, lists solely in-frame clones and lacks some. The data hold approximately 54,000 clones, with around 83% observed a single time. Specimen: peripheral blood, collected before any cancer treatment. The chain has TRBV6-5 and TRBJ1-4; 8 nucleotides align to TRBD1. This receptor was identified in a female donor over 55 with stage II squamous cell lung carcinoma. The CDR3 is CASKSGQGLGEKLFF. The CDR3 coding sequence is TGTGCCAGCAAGTCCGGACAGGGATTAGGGGAAAAACTGTTTTTT.